Shown below are 23 T cell receptor beta chains from a single sample sequenced in a study of T cell responses to AZD1222 COVID-19 vaccine. This table comes from immunoSEQ multiplex PCR, and its TCRdb copy is limited to in-frame clones, with some not included. The sample has over 95,000 clones, around nine tenths seen once; the top ten hold around 12%. Specimen: peripheral blood, collected on day 0 of AZD1222 vaccination. These receptors originate from an adult in good health.

The rearrangement joins TRBV5-4 to TRBJ2-2; no firm D call. With 0 bases removed from V and 1 base from J, the gap between germline ends came to 4 bases. Germline V gene sequence: CDR1 SGHNT, CDR2 YYREEE (reference sequence). This CDR3 comprises 14 residues. The CDR3 here is CASSLAWNTGELFF. The CDR3 nucleotides read TGTGCCAGCAGCTTGGCTTGGAACACCGGGGAGCTGTTTTTT.

This rearrangement joins TRBV19 to TRBJ2-5; 7 nucleotides align to TRBD1. Trimming took 3 bases from V and 3 from J; bases not matched to a gene: 16. The length of the CDR3 is 18 residues. Germline CDR1 and CDR2: LNHDA and SQIVND (reference sequence). CDR3 nucleotides: TGTGCCAGTAGTATTTCCACTACAGGGGCCGTCCTGGAAGAGACCCAGTACTTC. Translating it yields CASSISTTGAVLEETQYF.

The J gene is TRBJ1-3, the V gene TRBV3-1 (or the pseudogene TRBV3-2); D is undetermined. V lost 5 bases and J lost 2, with 10 bases in between. The germline gives CDR1 LGHDT, CDR2 YNNKEL (reference sequence). This CDR3 region has 14 residues. DNA of the CDR3: TGTGCCAGCAGCGCCTTAGGTCCTGGAAACACCATATATTTT. Amino acid sequence: CASSALGPGNTIYF.

The rearrangement links TRBV2 to TRBJ1-4; D is ambiguous. The germline gives CDR1 SNHLY, CDR2 FYNNEI. The V end was cut by 10 bases, the J end by 8 bases, with 14 bases between. The CDR3 totals 12 residues. CDR3 loop: CATNARGEKLFF. The CDR3 DNA reads TGTGCCACCAATGCGCGGGGAGAAAAACTGTTTTTT.

This chain links TRBV24-1 with TRBJ2-1; a weak D match, TRBD2 (6 bases). The V gene's germline CDR1 is KGHDR and CDR2 SFDVKD. The CDR3 runs to 15 residues. Trimming removed 5 bases at V and 9 bases at J, with 19 bases between. This CDR3 is CATSAPSANDPEQFF. In DNA, the CDR3 is TGTGCCACCAGTGCCCCTAGCGCCAACGACCCTGAGCAGTTCTTC.

This chain uses TRBV27 with TRBJ2-7, with 7 bases matching TRBD1. The trim removed 4 bases at V and 3 bases at J, leaving 3 bases unmatched. This CDR3 is 13 amino acids long. Germline loops: CDR1 MNHEY, CDR2 SMNVEV (reference sequence). The CDR3 loop reads CASSSTGSYEQYF. In DNA form, the CDR3 reads TGTGCCAGCAGTTCGACAGGGAGCTACGAGCAGTACTTC.

The CDR3 nucleotides read TGTGCCAGCAGCTCAGCCCAGGGGGCGTACGAGCAGTACTTC. This sequence encodes CASSSAQGAYEQYF. The chain links TRBV7-2 to TRBJ2-7; 8 bases agree with TRBD1. The CDR3 spans 14 residues. Germline loops: CDR1 SGHTA, CDR2 FQGNSA. Trimming cost V 4 bases and J 4 bases; bases outside gene matches: 6.

V gene TRBV19 combines with J gene TRBJ2-5; D is ambiguous. Germline V lookup: CDR1 LNHDA, CDR2 SQIVND (reference sequence). The CDR3 contains 13 residues. Deletions cut 5 bases from V and 1 base from J, with 8 bases between. The CDR3 nucleotides read TGTGCCAGTAGTCCGGTCGTCCAAGAGACCCAGTACTTC. As protein: CASSPVVQETQYF. Full variable domain (outside the CDR3, taken from reference TRBV19 and TRBJ2-5): DGGITQSPKYLFRKEGQNVTLSCEQNLNHDAMYWYRQDPGQGLRLIYYSQIVNDFQKGDIAEGYSVSREKKESFPLTVTSAQKNPTAFYLCASSPVVQETQYFGPGTRLLVL.

This clone was picked up one time. V gene TRBV28 combines with J gene TRBJ2-1, with D possibly TRBD2 on 7 matching bases. CDR3 length: 14 amino acids. V was shortened by 11 bases and J by 0 bases, with 14 bases between the two germline ends. The germline V gene has CDR1 MDHEN and CDR2 SYDVKM. CDR3 sequence: CAGRGGGSYNEQFF. CDR3 in DNA: TGTGCCGGTAGGGGGGGAGGCTCCTACAATGAGCAGTTCTTC.

The chain is built from TRBV4-1 and TRBJ2-1; TRBD2 agrees at 12 bases. Germline V gene lookup returns CDR1 MGHRA and CDR2 YSYEKL. The CDR3 has 16 residues. The ends lost 4 bases at V and 6 bases at J; junction bases unmatched: 7. The CDR3 DNA follows: TGCGCCAGCAGCCGAGCCGGGACTAGCGGGTTCAATGAGCAGTTCTTC. Its protein product is CASSRAGTSGFNEQFF.

In the case of this clone: A junction end diverges from the germline sequence, so it may reflect a read error. This chain joins TRBV28 and TRBJ2-3; no reliable D call. CDR3 length equals 17 residues. The germline V gene has CDR1 MDHEN and CDR2 SYDVKM. CDR3 protein: CASRLFRRSQSTDTQYF. CDR3 nucleotide sequence: TGTGCCAGCAGATTATTTAGACGGTCGCAAAGCACAGATACGCAGTATTTT.

This clone was seen once. The chain couples TRBV14 to TRBJ2-1; D gene ambiguous. V was trimmed by 0 bases and J by 6 bases, leaving 3 bases between them. This CDR3 contains 12 residues. The germline V gene has CDR1 SGHDN and CDR2 FVKESK. CDR3 bases: TGTGCCAGCAGCCAAGACAGCAATGAGCAGTTCTTC. It encodes CASSQDSNEQFF.

V is TRBV28 and J is TRBJ2-6, with 7 positions matching TRBD2. The CDR3 loop spans 18 amino acids. V was clipped by 5 bases and J by 0 bases; unmatched bases: 10. Germline loops: CDR1 MDHEN, CDR2 SYDVKM. The CDR3 reads CASSPGGTTLSGANVLTF. The DNA for the CDR3 is TGTGCCAGCAGTCCCGGGGGGACGACGCTCTCTGGGGCCAACGTCCTGACTTTC.

V and J are TRBV5-8 and TRBJ1-5; D possibly corresponds to TRBD1 (6 bases). Per the germline V gene, CDR1 is SGHTS and CDR2 is YDEGEE. Trimming removed 7 bases from V and 8 bases from J, with 16 bases in between. The CDR3 is 13 amino acids. CDR3 nucleotides: TGTGCCAGCCCAGCTTGGGGGCTGGAGCCCCAGCATTTT. It codes for CASPAWGLEPQHF.

Regarding this clone: The same CDR3 is also encoded by other DNA sequences in this sample. J is TRBJ2-5 and V is TRBV5-4; no reliable D call. Trimming shortened V by 0 bases and J by 4 bases, and 7 bases separated the two germline ends. The CDR3 is made up of 13 amino acids. Germline V gives CDR1 SGHNT, CDR2 YYREEE (reference sequence). DNA for the CDR3: TGTGCCAGCAGCTTGGTTGGTGGAGAGACCCAGTACTTC. Its protein product is CASSLVGGETQYF.

The chain is built from TRBV20-1 and TRBJ1-5, with unresolved D. This CDR3 is built from 15 residues. V was shortened by 3 bases and J by 3 bases, with 15 bases between the two germline ends. CDR1 and CDR2 from the germline V gene are DFQATT and SNEGSKA (reference sequence). CDR3 amino acids: CSASVGGVNNQPQHF. Written as DNA, the CDR3 is TGCAGTGCTAGTGTGGGAGGAGTAAACAATCAGCCCCAGCATTTT.

This clone has a single count. This chain joins TRBV10-3 and TRBJ1-6, with TRBD1 identical over 8 bases. The CDR3 is 14 residues long. The germline V gene has CDR1 ENHRY and CDR2 SYGVKD. V dropped 10 bases and J dropped 5; count of bases not matched to a gene: 7. CDR3 amino acids: CATRTGIDNSPLHF. CDR3 coding DNA: TGTGCCACCCGGACAGGGATAGATAATTCACCCCTCCACTTT.

V and J are TRBV28 and TRBJ2-4; 14 bases line up with TRBD2. J gave up 1 base and V 5 bases, and 7 bases lay outside the gene matches. Germline V gives CDR1 MDHEN, CDR2 SYDVKM. The CDR3 extends over 18 amino acids. The DNA for the CDR3 is TGTGCCAGCAGTATACCGGGACTAGCGGGAGAGGCCAAAAACATTCAGTACTTC. Translation: CASSIPGLAGEAKNIQYF. Full variable domain (outside the CDR3, taken from reference TRBV28 and TRBJ2-4): DVKVTQSSRYLVKRTGEKVFLECVQDMDHENMFWYRQDPGLGLRLIYFSYDVKMKEKGDIPEGYSVSREKKERFSLILESASTNQTSMYLCASSIPGLAGEAKNIQYFGAGTRLSVL.

The CDR3 DNA follows: TGTGCCAGCAGGGAGGGACAGTTTTATAATTCACCCCTCCACTTT. Protein product: CASREGQFYNSPLHF. This chain uses TRBV6-6 with TRBJ1-6, with 7 bases fitting TRBD1. V trimming: 6 bases; J trimming: 4 bases; junction bases outside the gene matches: 6. From germline, CDR1 is MNHNY and CDR2 SVGAGI (reference sequence). The length of the CDR3 is 15 residues.

V gene TRBV5-6 combines with J gene TRBJ2-3, with 16 bases that match TRBD2. This CDR3 has 16 amino acids. The J segment lost 1 base and the V segment lost 4 bases, leaving 0 bases of the junction unmatched. The germline gives CDR1 SGHDT, CDR2 YYEEEE. CDR3 region: CASSGTSGRGTDTQYF. Written as DNA, the CDR3 is TGTGCCAGCAGCGGGACTAGCGGGAGGGGCACAGATACGCAGTATTTT.

V usage is TRBV7-8 and J usage is TRBJ1-5, with no clear D. Germline V gene data show CDR1 as SGHVS and CDR2 as FQNEAQ. V was pared by 0 bases and J by 0 bases, with 21 bases between. This CDR3 contains 20 residues. CDR3 protein: CASSLAPAFGNTYSNQPQHF. The CDR3 DNA follows: TGTGCCAGCAGCTTAGCGCCAGCTTTTGGCAACACATATAGCAATCAGCCCCAGCATTTT. Using reference TRBV7-8 and TRBJ1-5 for the parts outside the CDR3, the full variable domain is GAGVSQSPRYKVAKRGQDVALRCDPISGHVSLFWYQQALGQGPEFLTYFQNEAQLDKSGLPSDRFFAERPEGSVSTLKIQRTQQEDSAVYLCASSLAPAFGNTYSNQPQHFGDGTRLSIL.

The rearrangement links TRBV6-6 to TRBJ2-7; D is unclear. The CDR3 totals 15 residues. Trimming left V 5 bases short and J 4 bases short, with 18 bases between. CDR1 MNHNY and CDR2 SVGAGI come from the germline V gene (reference sequence). CDR3 nucleotide sequence: TGTGCCAGCAGTCCGCAAATCATGGGAAAATACGAGCAGTACTTC. It is translated as CASSPQIMGKYEQYF.

The gene calls are TRBV5-6 and TRBJ2-3; 11 bases fit TRBD1. Germline CDR1 and CDR2: SGHDT and YYEEEE. V was pared by 2 bases and J by 3 bases, with 5 bases of the junction left unmatched. This CDR3 is 16 amino acids long. The CDR3, as DNA: TGTGCCAGCAGCTTACCGGGACAGGGGGGTACAGATACGCAGTATTTT. Translating it yields CASSLPGQGGTDTQYF.